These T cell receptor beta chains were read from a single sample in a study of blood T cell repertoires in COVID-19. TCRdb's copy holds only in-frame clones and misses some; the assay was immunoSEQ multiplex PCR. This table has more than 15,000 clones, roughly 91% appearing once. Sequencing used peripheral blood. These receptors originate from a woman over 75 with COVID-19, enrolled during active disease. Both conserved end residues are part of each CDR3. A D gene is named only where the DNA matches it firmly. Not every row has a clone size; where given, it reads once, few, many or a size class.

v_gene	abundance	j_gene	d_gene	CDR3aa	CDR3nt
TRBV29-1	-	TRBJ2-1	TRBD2	CSGSLAVVYNEQFF	TGCAGCGGATCTCTAGCGGTGGTATACAATGAGCAGTTCTTC
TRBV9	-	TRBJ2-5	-	CASSVAPKQETQYF	TGTGCCAGCAGCGTAGCTCCTAAACAAGAGACCCAGTACTTC
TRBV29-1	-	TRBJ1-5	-	CSASGSSPNQPQHF	TGCAGCGCCTCCGGGTCCTCTCCCAATCAGCCCCAGCATTTT
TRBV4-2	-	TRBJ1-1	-	CASSQDLGRMNTEAFF	TGTGCCAGCAGCCAAGATCTAGGTCGGATGAACACTGAAGCTTTCTTT
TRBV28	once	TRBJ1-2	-	CASSPPGAEGYTF	TGTGCCAGCAGTCCCCCAGGGGCTGAGGGCTACACCTTC
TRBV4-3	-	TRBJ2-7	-	CASSQLGQLSEQYF	TGCGCCAGCAGCCAACTGGGACAACTTAGCGAGCAGTACTTC
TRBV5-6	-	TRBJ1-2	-	CASSPLGQNYGYTF	TGTGCCAGCAGCCCGCTAGGACAGAACTATGGCTACACCTTC
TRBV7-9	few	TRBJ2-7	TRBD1	CASSLETGGNEQYF	TGTGCCAGCAGCTTAGAGACAGGGGGAAACGAGCAGTACTTC
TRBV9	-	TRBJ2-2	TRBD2	CASSVAGSGRWGELFF	TGTGCCAGCAGCGTAGCCGGTAGCGGGAGATGGGGGGAGCTGTTTTTT
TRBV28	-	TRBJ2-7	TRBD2	CASSLSTGTSGRRDLYEQYF	TGTGCCAGCAGTCTCTCGACAGGGACTAGCGGGCGTAGGGACCTCTACGAGCAGTACTTC
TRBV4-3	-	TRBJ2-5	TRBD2	CASSPRWVLAGETQYF	TGCGCCAGCAGTCCTAGATGGGTCCTAGCGGGAGAGACCCAGTACTTC
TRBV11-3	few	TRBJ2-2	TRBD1	CASSLGTGELFF	TGTGCCAGCAGCCTGGGGACAGGCGAGCTGTTTTTT
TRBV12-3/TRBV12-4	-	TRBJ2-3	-	CATQASTDTQYF	TGTGCCACCCAAGCTAGCACAGATACGCAGTATTTT
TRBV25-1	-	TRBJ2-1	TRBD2	CASSGASGPGGQFF	TGTGCCAGCAGTGGGGCTAGCGGGCCCGGGGGGCAGTTCTTC
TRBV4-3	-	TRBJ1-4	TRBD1	CASSPGGRGGEKLFF	TGCGCCAGCAGCCCAGGGGGCAGGGGAGGCGAAAAACTGTTTTTT
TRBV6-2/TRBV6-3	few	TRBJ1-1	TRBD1	CASSYETGGPDTEAFF	TGTGCCAGCAGTTACGAGACAGGGGGTCCGGACACTGAAGCTTTCTTT
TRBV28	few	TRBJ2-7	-	CASSRGYEQYF	TGTGCCAGCAGTCGCGGGTACGAGCAGTACTTC
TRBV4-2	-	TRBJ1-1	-	CASSQGGGGTEAFF	TGTGCCAGCAGCCAAGGAGGGGGGGGCACTGAAGCTTTCTTT
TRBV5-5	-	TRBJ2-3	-	CASSGAGQAADTQYF	TGTGCCAGCAGCGGGGCTGGCCAGGCGGCAGATACGCAGTATTTT
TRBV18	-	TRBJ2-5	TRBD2	CASSPSPSGGTQYF	TGTGCCAGCTCACCGTCTCCTAGCGGAGGGACCCAGTACTTC
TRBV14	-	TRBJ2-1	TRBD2	CASSRGLAGGPEQFF	TGTGCCAGCAGCCGGGGACTAGCGGGAGGGCCTGAGCAGTTCTTC
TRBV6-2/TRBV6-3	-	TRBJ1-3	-	CASSYLGNTIYF	TGTGCCAGCAGTTATCTCGGAAACACCATATATTTT
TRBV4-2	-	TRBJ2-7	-	CASSQNFGVSYEQYF	TGTGCCAGCAGCCAAAACTTCGGAGTCTCCTACGAGCAGTACTTC
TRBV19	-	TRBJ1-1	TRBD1	CASGDRGRVNTEAFF	TGTGCCAGTGGGGACAGGGGGCGCGTTAACACTGAAGCTTTCTTT
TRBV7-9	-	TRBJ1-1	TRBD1	CASSTPTGGKSTEAFF	TGTGCCAGCAGCACACCGACAGGGGGCAAAAGCACTGAAGCTTTCTTT
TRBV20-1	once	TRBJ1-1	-	CSASRGNTEAFF	TGCAGTGCTAGTAGGGGGAACACTGAAGCTTTCTTT
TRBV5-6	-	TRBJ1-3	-	CASSFSAGNSGNTIYF	TGTGCCAGCAGCTTCTCTGCGGGGAACTCTGGAAACACCATATATTTT
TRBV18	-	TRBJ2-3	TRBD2	CASSPTSGTDTQYF	TGTGCCAGCTCACCAACTAGCGGGACAGATACGCAGTATTTT
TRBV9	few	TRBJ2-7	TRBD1	CASGAAGQGGEQYF	TGTGCCAGCGGGGCCGCGGGACAGGGAGGCGAGCAGTACTTC
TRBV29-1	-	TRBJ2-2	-	CSVGAGTTRELFF	TGCAGCGTTGGTGCCGGGACAACCCGGGAGCTGTTTTTT
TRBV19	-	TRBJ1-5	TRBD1	CASSIGTGFSQPQHF	TGTGCCAGTAGTATAGGGACAGGGTTCAGTCAGCCCCAGCATTTT
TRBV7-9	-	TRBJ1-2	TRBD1	CASSYGQGENYGYTF	TGTGCCAGCAGCTACGGACAGGGGGAAAACTATGGCTACACCTTC
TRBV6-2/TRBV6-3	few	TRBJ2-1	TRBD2	CASSYRGLAGPQGNEQFF	TGTGCCAGCAGTTATAGGGGACTAGCGGGACCCCAGGGCAATGAGCAGTTCTTC
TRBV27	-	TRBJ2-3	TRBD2	CASGGGASFTDTQYF	TGTGCCAGCGGCGGGGGGGCCTCGTTCACAGATACGCAGTATTTT
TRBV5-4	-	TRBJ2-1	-	CASRKDFSSYNEQFF	TGTGCCAGCAGGAAGGACTTTAGCTCCTACAATGAGCAGTTCTTC
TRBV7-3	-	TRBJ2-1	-	CASSLVQESYNEQFF	TGTGCCAGCAGCTTAGTCCAGGAATCCTACAATGAGCAGTTCTTC
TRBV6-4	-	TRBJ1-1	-	CASSDRGNTEAFF	TGTGCCAGCAGTGACCGCGGCAACACTGAAGCTTTCTTT
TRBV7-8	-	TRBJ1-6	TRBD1	CASSLGGTVNSPLHF	TGTGCCAGCAGCTTAGGAGGGACAGTTAATTCACCCCTCCACTTT
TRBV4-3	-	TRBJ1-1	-	CASSQAGNTEAFF	TGCGCCAGCAGCCAAGCGGGTAACACTGAAGCTTTCTTT
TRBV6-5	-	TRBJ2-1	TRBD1	CASSPDRGYNEQFF	TGTGCCAGCAGTCCCGACAGGGGGTACAATGAGCAGTTCTTC
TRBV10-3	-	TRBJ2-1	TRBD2	CAIGSSGGAGEQFF	TGTGCCATCGGCTCTAGCGGGGGGGCCGGTGAGCAGTTCTTC
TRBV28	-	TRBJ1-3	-	CASSVTGSTLSGNTIYF	TGTGCCAGCAGTGTAACAGGGTCGACCCTCTCTGGAAACACCATATATTTT
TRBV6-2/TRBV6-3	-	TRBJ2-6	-	CASSSRSSGANVLTF	TGTGCCAGCAGTTCCCGGAGCTCTGGGGCCAACGTCCTGACTTTC
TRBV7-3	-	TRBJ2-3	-	CASSLGQSTDTQYF	TGTGCCAGCAGCTTAGGACAGAGCACAGATACGCAGTATTTT
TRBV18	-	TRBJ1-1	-	CASSPLTGNSQAFF	TGTGCCAGCTCACCCCTGACGGGAAACTCCCAAGCTTTCTTT
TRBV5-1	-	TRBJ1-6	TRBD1	CASSLGQGAGSPLHF	TGCGCCAGCAGCTTGGGTCAGGGGGCAGGTTCACCCCTCCACTTT
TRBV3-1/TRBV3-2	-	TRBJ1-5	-	CASSQDGTTSNQPQHF	TGTGCCAGCAGCCAAGACGGGACAACTAGCAATCAGCCCCAGCATTTT
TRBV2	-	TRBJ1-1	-	CASSLERGPPSEAFF	TGTGCCAGCAGCCTAGAAAGAGGTCCCCCCTCTGAAGCTTTCTTT
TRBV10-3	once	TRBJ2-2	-	CAISRGADTGELFF	TGTGCCATCAGCAGGGGTGCGGACACCGGGGAGCTGTTTTTT
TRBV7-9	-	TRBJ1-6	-	CASSLSGNSPLHF	TGTGCCAGCAGCTTATCGGGAAATTCACCCCTCCACTTT
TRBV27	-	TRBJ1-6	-	CASSFLGALYNSPLHF	TGTGCCAGCAGTTTCTTGGGGGCCCTATATAATTCACCCCTCCACTTT
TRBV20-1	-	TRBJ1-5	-	CSASNRVRSNQPQHF	TGCAGTGCTAGTAACAGGGTAAGGAGCAATCAGCCCCAGCATTTT